Listed below are T cell receptor beta chains from one sample, sequenced in a study of cytomegalovirus exposure and HLA in healthy donors. Using immunoSEQ multiplex PCR, the repertoire was profiled, and TCRdb retains in-frame clones only, with some absent. The table shows about 95,000 clones, with 70% occurring only once. Sequencing was done on a sample of PBMCs. The receptors come from a woman aged 50 to 65 in good health and CMV-seropositive. Both conserved end residues are part of each CDR3. Fields, in order: V gene, clone size, D gene, J gene, CDR3 DNA, CDR3 protein. The D gene is left open where the match is weak. Clone size is stated in some rows and not others, as once, few, many or a class when expanded.

TRBV7-9	.	TRBD2	TRBJ2-5	TGTGCCAGCAGCCCCAGCGGGATCTTACAAGAGACCCAGTACTTC	CASSPSGILQETQYF
TRBV14	.	TRBD2	TRBJ2-1	TGTGCCAGCAGCCAAGTGGCGGGAGTGGTCTACAATGAGCAGTTCTTC	CASSQVAGVVYNEQFF
TRBV19	.	TRBD1	TRBJ2-2	TGTGCCACAACGGGACAGGGGGTGCCCGGGGAGCTGTTTTTT	CATTGQGVPGELFF
TRBV6-1	.	.	TRBJ1-5	TGTGCCAGCGAATGGGCAGGAAATCAGCCCCAGCATTTT	CASEWAGNQPQHF
TRBV18	.	TRBD2	TRBJ2-5	TGTGCCAGCTCACCATCGGTCGGAACGGGAGGAGGCCAAGAGACCCAGTACTTC	CASSPSVGTGGGQETQYF
TRBV11-2	.	TRBD1	TRBJ2-1	TGTGCCAGCAGCTTCTTTCCGGGACAGGGGTTCTTC	CASSFFPGQGFF
TRBV5-1	.	.	TRBJ2-7	TGCGCCAGCAGCCCAGGAAACAGGGATTCCTACGAGCAGTACTTC	CASSPGNRDSYEQYF
TRBV7-9	few	TRBD1	TRBJ1-2	TGTGCCAGCAGCCCACAGGGGTACGCTAACTATGGCTACACCTTC	CASSPQGYANYGYTF
TRBV7-3	.	TRBD2	TRBJ2-7	TGTGCCAGCAGCTCTAGCGGGAGCTCCTACGAGCAGTACTTC	CASSSSGSSYEQYF
TRBV5-1	.	.	TRBJ1-4	TGCGCCAGCAGCCCGGGGGTGGGGGAAAAACTGTTTTTT	CASSPGVGEKLFF
TRBV6-5	.	TRBD2	TRBJ2-3	TGTGCCAGCAGTCTAGCGGGAGTTCCCGCAGATACGCAGTATTTT	CASSLAGVPADTQYF
TRBV11-2	.	.	TRBJ2-7	TGTGCCAGCAGGCCTCCGCCTATCGCTTCTCTCTACGAGCAGTACTTC	CASRPPPIASLYEQYF
TRBV6-1	.	.	TRBJ2-3	TGTGCCAGCAGCTACCCAGATACGCAGTATTTT	CASSYPDTQYF
TRBV28	.	.	TRBJ2-1	TGTGCCAGCAATGGGGGGCGGGACCGGCGGGGGGAGCAGTTCTTC	CASNGGRDRRGEQFF
TRBV9	few	.	TRBJ2-7	TGTGCCAGCAGCGCCCCTAGGAGCGGGCCGAGCTCCTACGAGCAGTACTTC	CASSAPRSGPSSYEQYF
TRBV4-1	.	TRBD2	TRBJ2-5	TGCGCCAGCAGCCAAGATTTTCTAGCGGGACTGGGGCAAGAGACCCAGTACTTC	CASSQDFLAGLGQETQYF
TRBV5-5	.	.	TRBJ1-5	TGTGCCAGCAGCTTCAGGGGTGATCAGCCCCAGCATTTT	CASSFRGDQPQHF
TRBV4-2	.	.	TRBJ1-1	TGTGCCAGCAGCCAAAACATACTCGGAGGGGATGAAGCTTTCTTT	CASSQNILGGDEAFF
TRBV28	.	.	TRBJ2-1	TGTGCCAGCAGTTCTCTGAGTTTGTTTGAGCAGTTCTTC	CASSSLSLFEQFF
TRBV5-4	.	TRBD1	TRBJ1-3	TGTGCCAGCAGCTTGGATGGACAGGGCGGATGGAACACCATATATTTT	CASSLDGQGGWNTIYF
TRBV11-3	few	.	TRBJ2-1	TGTGCCAGCAGCCCCGACGGGCGGGGAGGTTACAATGAGCAGTTCTTC	CASSPDGRGGYNEQFF
TRBV2	.	.	TRBJ2-1	TGTGCCAGCAGTGGGGTAAGGGGAAGGAATGAGCAGTTCTTC	CASSGVRGRNEQFF
TRBV6-7	.	.	TRBJ1-3	TGTGCCAGCAGTTACTTCGGTCTTCACTCTGGAAACACCATATATTTT	CASSYFGLHSGNTIYF
TRBV7-2	.	.	TRBJ2-7	TGTGCCAGCAGCTATATGAGGGAGCAGTACTTC	CASSYMREQYF
TRBV6-5	.	.	TRBJ2-5	TGTGCCAGCACCGGTTCAGGGGAAGAGACCCAGTACTTC	CASTGSGEETQYF
TRBV18	.	TRBD2	TRBJ2-3	TGTGCCAGCTCACGAAGCGGGAGCGCAGATACGCAGTATTTT	CASSRSGSADTQYF
TRBV7-2	.	TRBD2	TRBJ2-3	TGTGCCAGCAGCTTAGCGCTGGGGGGGAGCACAGATACGCAGTATTTT	CASSLALGGSTDTQYF
TRBV27	.	TRBD1	TRBJ1-4	TGTGCCAGCAGCCCCCGCAGGGGGACTAATGAAAAACTGTTTTTT	CASSPRRGTNEKLFF
TRBV29-1	.	TRBD2	TRBJ2-3	TGCAGCGTTGAAGGGACTAGCGGGGATACGCAGTATTTT	CSVEGTSGDTQYF
TRBV5-4	.	.	TRBJ2-7	TGTGCCAGCAGCCTTGGCCGGATGGGACACGTTCGTTACGAGCAGTACTTC	CASSLGRMGHVRYEQYF
TRBV9	.	.	TRBJ1-2	TGTGCCAGCAGCGCGACACAGGGTAGCGGCTACACCTTC	CASSATQGSGYTF
TRBV6-1	.	.	TRBJ2-7	TGTGCCAGCAGTGAAATGTGGAGGAACGAGCAGTACTTC	CASSEMWRNEQYF
TRBV15	.	.	TRBJ2-2	TGTGCCACCAGCAGGACGTGGGGGGCCGGGGAGCTGTTTTTT	CATSRTWGAGELFF
TRBV27	.	TRBD2	TRBJ2-7	TGTGCCAGCAGTCTTATAGCGGGAGAATACGAGCAGTACTTC	CASSLIAGEYEQYF
TRBV5-4	.	.	TRBJ1-5	TGTGCCAGCAGCTTGGGGGTGGGGGGGGGCAATCAGCCCCAGCATTTT	CASSLGVGGGNQPQHF
TRBV5-1	.	TRBD1	TRBJ1-2	TGCGCCAGCAGCGCACCGGGACAGAACTATGGCTACACCTTC	CASSAPGQNYGYTF
TRBV29-1	.	.	TRBJ2-7	TGCAGCGTTGAAGATCAGTTTACCTACGAGCAGTACTTC	CSVEDQFTYEQYF
TRBV29-1	.	TRBD1	TRBJ1-1	TGCAGCGTATTAGACAGGGGGCGGCGGACTGAAGCTTTCTTT	CSVLDRGRRTEAFF
TRBV5-6	few	.	TRBJ1-1	TGTGCCAGCAGCTTGGAACAGGGACCCAACACTGAAGCTTTCTTT	CASSLEQGPNTEAFF
TRBV4-1	.	TRBD1	TRBJ2-7	TGCGCCAGCAGCTGGCGGACAGGGCAAGAGCAGTACTTC	CASSWRTGQEQYF
TRBV19	few	TRBD2	TRBJ2-7	TGTGCCAGTAGTCTTCTAGCGGGATCCTCCTACGAGCAGTACTTC	CASSLLAGSSYEQYF
TRBV2	few	TRBD1	TRBJ2-3	TGTGCCAGCAGGGCCGGGACAGCAGGTCTAGATACGCAGTATTTT	CASRAGTAGLDTQYF
TRBV9	.	TRBD2	TRBJ2-3	TGTGCCAGCAGCGTAAATCCCGGGAGGGGTTCGCTAACTAGCACAGATACGCAGTATTTT	CASSVNPGRGSLTSTDTQYF
TRBV27	few	TRBD2	TRBJ2-5	TGTGCCAGCAGTACGAGACTAGCGGGGTTCCAAGAGACCCAGTACTTC	CASSTRLAGFQETQYF
TRBV7-6	.	.	TRBJ2-1	TGTGCCAGCAGCTTAGGGGGCCGATCCAGCTCCTACAATGAGCAGTTCTTC	CASSLGGRSSSYNEQFF
TRBV28	.	TRBD2	TRBJ2-1	TGTGCCAGCAGCCCCCTAGGCCGGGCGGGAGGGTACAATGAGCAGTTCTTC	CASSPLGRAGGYNEQFF
TRBV19	.	.	TRBJ2-1	TGTGCCAGTGGGGCCTTGGGTGAGCAGTTCTTC	CASGALGEQFF
TRBV28	few	.	TRBJ2-1	TGTGCCAGCAGTTTCAGCGGCTACAATGAGCAGTTCTTC	CASSFSGYNEQFF
TRBV7-9	.	TRBD2	TRBJ2-3	TGTGCCAGCAGCTTCCGCGGGAGGATGACAGATACGCAGTATTTT	CASSFRGRMTDTQYF
TRBV6-5	.	.	TRBJ2-7	TGTGCCAGCAGTCGGGACTTCCGTGGCGAGCAGTACTTC	CASSRDFRGEQYF
TRBV7-3	.	TRBD2	TRBJ2-2	TGTGCCAGCAGTCCACAAGCGGGACTACTCACCGGGGAGCTGTTTTTT	CASSPQAGLLTGELFF
TRBV18	once	.	TRBJ1-4	TGTGCCAGCTCACCGGGTATCGCGACAGCTAATGAAAAACTGTTTTTT	CASSPGIATANEKLFF
TRBV30	.	.	TRBJ2-2	TGTGCCTGGAGTGTTGGCCCCCGGCTGTTTTTT	CAWSVGPRLFF
TRBV7-2	.	TRBD2	TRBJ2-1	TGTGCCAGCAGCTTAATTAGCGGGAGCCACCAGGCCAATGAGCAGTTCTTC	CASSLISGSHQANEQFF